The entry below gives a single TCR gamma chain sequence along with its context. As yet, its antigen is unknown. The junction had 5 bases not matched to a gene; V was cut back by 1 base and J by 11 bases. CDR1 and CDR2 from the germline V gene are VINAFY and YDVSNSKD. The length of the CDR3 is 11 residues. The data derive from a study of Vδ1+ human thymocytes. The study's findings and limits: Highly polyclonal TRG and TRD repertoires with Gaussian CDR3 length distributions appeared in thymus. Unlike peripheral blood Vdelta1+ controls, thymic delta-chain sequences included 20% to 25% Vdelta2 and few Vdelta3. TRG sequences recurred across donors, whereas TRD sequences stayed essentially private.

Sequences come from RNA converted to cDNA by reverse transcription. The CDR3 regions were amplified by multiplex PCR from V-gene primers to a constant-region primer. TCRdb reanalysed the multiplex PCR reads with CATT. The data contain 25,000 to 35,000 gamma-chain clones, around 18% of them singletons. The chain recombines TRGV5 with TRGJ1 or TRGJ2. The TCR was taken from a boy in the first two years of life who had congenital heart surgery. Sequenced: Vdelta1+ gamma-delta thymocytes from the thymus. Subset described: FACS-sorted CD3+ TCRalphabeta- TCRVdelta1+ TCRVdelta2- thymocytes. The CDR3, as DNA: TGTGCCACCTGGGACAGAAAGGAGAAACTCTTT. Encoded protein: CATWDRKEKLF.